This TCR beta chain was identified during a study of identifying expanded T cells in peripheral blood. Study findings and constraints: Differentially abundant clones: about 1.1 between replicates, around 16 at roughly 13 days, over 18 at four. Variance in clone template counts between approximately two-week samples significantly increased with total template count across all healthy donors.

On this clone itself: Its cognate antigen is unknown.

Produced via immunoSEQ multiplex PCR; TCRdb's table is partial and in-frame only. The data show approximately 63,000 clones, with roughly 86% seen just once and roughly 4.8% held by the top ten. No infections or other immune events were documented during collection. This clonotype originated in a person aged 18-70 years in good health. The sample consisted of blood.

In DNA form, the CDR3 reads TGTGCCAGCAGCGTAGGGACAACGGGCAATCAGCCCCAGCATTTT. Translating it yields CASSVGTTGNQPQHF. The chain employs TRBV9 and TRBJ1-5; D perhaps matches TRBD1 (5 bases). The CDR3 length is 15 residues. The V and J ends lost 0 bases and 2 bases respectively, with 9 bases between them. Germline loops: CDR1 SGDLS, CDR2 YYNGEE.